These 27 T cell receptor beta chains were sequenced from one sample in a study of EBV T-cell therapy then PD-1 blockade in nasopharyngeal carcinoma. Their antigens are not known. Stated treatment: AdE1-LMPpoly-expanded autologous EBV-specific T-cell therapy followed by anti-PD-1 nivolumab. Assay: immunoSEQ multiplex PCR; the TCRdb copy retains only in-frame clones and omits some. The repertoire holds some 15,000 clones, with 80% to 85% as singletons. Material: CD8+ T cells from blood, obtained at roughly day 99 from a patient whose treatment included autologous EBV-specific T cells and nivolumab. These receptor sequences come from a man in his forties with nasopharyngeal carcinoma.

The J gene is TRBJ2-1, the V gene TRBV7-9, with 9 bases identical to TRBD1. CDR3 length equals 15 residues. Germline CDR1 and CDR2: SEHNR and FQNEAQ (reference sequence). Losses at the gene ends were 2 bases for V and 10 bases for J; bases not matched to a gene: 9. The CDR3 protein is CASSLLTGGSREQFF. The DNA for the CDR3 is TGTGCCAGCAGCTTATTGACAGGGGGAAGTAGGGAGCAGTTCTTC.

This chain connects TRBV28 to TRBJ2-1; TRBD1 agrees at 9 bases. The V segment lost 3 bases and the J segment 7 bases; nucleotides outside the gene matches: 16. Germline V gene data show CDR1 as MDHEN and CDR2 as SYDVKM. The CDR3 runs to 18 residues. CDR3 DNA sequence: TGTGCCAGCAGTTTCTTGGACATATATCGGACAGGGGAGAATGAGCAGTTCTTC. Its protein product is CASSFLDIYRTGENEQFF.

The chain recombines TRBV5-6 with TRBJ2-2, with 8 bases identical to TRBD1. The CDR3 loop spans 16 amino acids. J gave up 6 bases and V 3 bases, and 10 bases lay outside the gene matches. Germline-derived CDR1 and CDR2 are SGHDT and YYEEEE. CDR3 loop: CASSSRQGRGAGELFF. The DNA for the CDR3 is TGTGCCAGCAGCTCCAGACAGGGGCGCGGCGCCGGGGAGCTGTTTTTT.

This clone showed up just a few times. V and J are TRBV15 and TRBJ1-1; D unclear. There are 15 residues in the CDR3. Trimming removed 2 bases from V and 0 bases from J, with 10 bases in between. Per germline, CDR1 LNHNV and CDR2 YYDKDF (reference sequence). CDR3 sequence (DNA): TGTGCCACCAGCAGATCCACCGGGGTGAACACTGAAGCTTTCTTT. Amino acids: CATSRSTGVNTEAFF.

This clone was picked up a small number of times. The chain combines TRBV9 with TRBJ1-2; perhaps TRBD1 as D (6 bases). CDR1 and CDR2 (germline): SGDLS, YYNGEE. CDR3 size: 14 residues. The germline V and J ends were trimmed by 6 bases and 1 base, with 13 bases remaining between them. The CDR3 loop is CASNLGADNYGYTF. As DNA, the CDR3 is TGTGCCAGCAATCTGGGGGCAGATAACTATGGCTACACCTTC.

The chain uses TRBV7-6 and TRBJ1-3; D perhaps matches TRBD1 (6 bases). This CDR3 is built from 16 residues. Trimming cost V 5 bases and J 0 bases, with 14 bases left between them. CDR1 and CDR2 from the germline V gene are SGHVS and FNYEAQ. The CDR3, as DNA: TGTGCCAGCAGCCCCCGGACAGACCACTCTGGAAACACCATATATTTT. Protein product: CASSPRTDHSGNTIYF.

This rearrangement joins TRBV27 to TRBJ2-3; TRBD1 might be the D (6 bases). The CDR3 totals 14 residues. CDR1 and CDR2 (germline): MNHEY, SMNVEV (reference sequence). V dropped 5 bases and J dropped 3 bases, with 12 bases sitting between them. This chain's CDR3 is CASSEHRDTDTQYF. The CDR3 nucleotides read TGTGCCAGCAGTGAGCACAGGGATACAGATACGCAGTATTTT.

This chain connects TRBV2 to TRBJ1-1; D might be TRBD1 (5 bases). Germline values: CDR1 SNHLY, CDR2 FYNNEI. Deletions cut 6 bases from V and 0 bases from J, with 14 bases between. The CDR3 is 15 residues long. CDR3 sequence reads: CASRMTELMNTEAFF. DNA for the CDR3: TGTGCCAGCAGGATGACAGAACTCATGAACACTGAAGCTTTCTTT. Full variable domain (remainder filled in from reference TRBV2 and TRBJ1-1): EPEVTQTPSHQVTQMGQEVILRCVPISNHLYFYWYRQILGQKVEFLVSFYNNEISEKSEIFDDQFSVERPDGSNFTLKIRSTKLEDSAMYFCASRMTELMNTEAFFGQGTRLTVV.

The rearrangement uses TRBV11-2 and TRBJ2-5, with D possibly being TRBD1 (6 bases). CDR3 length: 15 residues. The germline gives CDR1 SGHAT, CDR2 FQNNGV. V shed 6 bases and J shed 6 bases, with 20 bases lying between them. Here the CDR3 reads CASRPTGNPSQTQYF. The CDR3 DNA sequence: TGTGCCAGCAGGCCAACAGGGAACCCCAGTCAGACCCAGTACTTC.

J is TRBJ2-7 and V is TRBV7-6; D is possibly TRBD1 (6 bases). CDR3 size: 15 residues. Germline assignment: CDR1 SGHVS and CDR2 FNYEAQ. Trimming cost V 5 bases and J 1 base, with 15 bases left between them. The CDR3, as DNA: TGTGCCAGCAGCCCCTGGACAGAGTATTCCTACGAGCAGTACTTC. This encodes CASSPWTEYSYEQYF.

Here the CDR3 reads CAWDGTDSNQPQHF. CDR3 DNA: TGTGCCTGGGACGGGACAGATAGCAATCAGCCCCAGCATTTT. The chain recombines TRBV30 with TRBJ1-5; 7 bases agree with TRBD1. The CDR3 runs 14 residues. Germline lookup yields CDR1 GTSNPN and CDR2 SVGIG (reference sequence). The J segment lost 0 bases and the V segment lost 5 bases, leaving 4 bases of the junction unmatched.

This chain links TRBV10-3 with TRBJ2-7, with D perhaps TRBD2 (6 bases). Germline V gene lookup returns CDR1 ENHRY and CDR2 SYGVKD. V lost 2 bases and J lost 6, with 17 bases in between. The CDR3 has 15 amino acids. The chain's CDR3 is CAISEPGRGSSEQYF. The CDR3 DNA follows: TGTGCCATCAGTGAGCCCGGACGGGGGTCCAGCGAGCAGTACTTC.

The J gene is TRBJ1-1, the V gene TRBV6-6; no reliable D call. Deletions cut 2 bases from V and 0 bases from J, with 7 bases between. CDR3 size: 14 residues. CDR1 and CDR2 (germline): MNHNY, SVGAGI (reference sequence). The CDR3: CASSYGEVNTEAFF. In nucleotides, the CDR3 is TGTGCCAGCAGTTACGGGGAAGTGAACACTGAAGCTTTCTTT.

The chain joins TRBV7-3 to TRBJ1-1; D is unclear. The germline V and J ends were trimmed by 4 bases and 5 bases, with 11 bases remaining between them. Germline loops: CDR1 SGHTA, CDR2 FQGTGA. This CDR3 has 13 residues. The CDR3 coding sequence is TGTGCCAGCAGCTCATGGGTGGGGACTGAAGCTTTCTTT. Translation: CASSSWVGTEAFF.

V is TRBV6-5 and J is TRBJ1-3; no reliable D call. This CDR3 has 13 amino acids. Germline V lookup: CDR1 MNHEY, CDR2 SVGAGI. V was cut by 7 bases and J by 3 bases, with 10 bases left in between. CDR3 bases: TGTGCCAGCAAACTTCCTTATGGAAACACCATATATTTT. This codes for CASKLPYGNTIYF.

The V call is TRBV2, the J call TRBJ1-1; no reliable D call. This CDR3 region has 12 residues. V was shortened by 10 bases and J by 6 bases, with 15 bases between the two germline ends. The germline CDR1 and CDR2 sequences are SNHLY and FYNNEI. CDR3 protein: CATQTVSSEAFF. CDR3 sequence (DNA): TGTGCCACCCAGACCGTAAGCTCTGAAGCTTTCTTT.

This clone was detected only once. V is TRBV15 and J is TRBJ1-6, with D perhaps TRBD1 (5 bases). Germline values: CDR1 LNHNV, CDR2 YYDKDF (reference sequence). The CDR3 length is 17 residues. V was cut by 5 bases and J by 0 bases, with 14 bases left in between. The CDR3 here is CATSAEGMSSYNSPLHF. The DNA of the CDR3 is TGTGCCACCAGCGCGGAGGGGATGTCCTCCTATAATTCACCCCTCCACTTT.

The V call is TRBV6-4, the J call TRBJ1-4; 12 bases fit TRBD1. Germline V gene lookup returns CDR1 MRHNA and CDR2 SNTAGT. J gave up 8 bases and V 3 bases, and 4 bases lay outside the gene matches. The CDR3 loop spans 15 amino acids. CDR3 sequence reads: CASSEGTGGDEKLFF. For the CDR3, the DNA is TGTGCCAGCAGTGAAGGGACAGGGGGCGACGAAAAACTGTTTTTT.

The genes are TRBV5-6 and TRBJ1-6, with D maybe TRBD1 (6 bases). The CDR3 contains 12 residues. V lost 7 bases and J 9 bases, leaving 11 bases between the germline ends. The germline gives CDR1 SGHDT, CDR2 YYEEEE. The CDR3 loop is CASLGGGSPLHF. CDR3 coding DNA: TGTGCCAGCCTCGGAGGGGGTTCACCCCTCCACTTT.

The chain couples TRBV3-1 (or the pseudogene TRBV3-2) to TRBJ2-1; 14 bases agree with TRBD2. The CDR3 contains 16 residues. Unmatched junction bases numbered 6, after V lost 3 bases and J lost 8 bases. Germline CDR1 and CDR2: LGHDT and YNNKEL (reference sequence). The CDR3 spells CASSQTSGGEEDEQFF. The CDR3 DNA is TGTGCCAGCAGCCAGACTAGCGGGGGGGAGGAGGATGAGCAGTTCTTC.

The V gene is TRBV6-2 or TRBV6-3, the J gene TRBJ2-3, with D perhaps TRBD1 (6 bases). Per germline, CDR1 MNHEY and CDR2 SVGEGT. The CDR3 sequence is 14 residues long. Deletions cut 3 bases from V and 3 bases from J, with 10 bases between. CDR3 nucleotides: TGTGCCAGCAGTTATCACAGGGAAACAGATACGCAGTATTTT. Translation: CASSYHRETDTQYF.

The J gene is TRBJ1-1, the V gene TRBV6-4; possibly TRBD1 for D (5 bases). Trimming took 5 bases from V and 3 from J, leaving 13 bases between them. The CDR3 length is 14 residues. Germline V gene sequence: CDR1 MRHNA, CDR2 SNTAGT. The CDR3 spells CASSYRKGDTEAFF. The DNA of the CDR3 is TGTGCCAGCAGTTACAGAAAAGGGGACACTGAAGCTTTCTTT.

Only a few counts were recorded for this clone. The CDR3: CASSLLPPYSNQPQHF. As DNA, the CDR3 is TGTGCCAGCAGCTTACTACCCCCCTATAGCAATCAGCCCCAGCATTTT. V gene TRBV5-5 combines with J gene TRBJ1-5; D call uncertain. Germline-derived CDR1 and CDR2 are SGHKS and YYEKEE (reference sequence). The CDR3 has 16 amino acids. The V gene lost 2 bases and the J gene lost 0 bases, with 12 bases spanning the gap.

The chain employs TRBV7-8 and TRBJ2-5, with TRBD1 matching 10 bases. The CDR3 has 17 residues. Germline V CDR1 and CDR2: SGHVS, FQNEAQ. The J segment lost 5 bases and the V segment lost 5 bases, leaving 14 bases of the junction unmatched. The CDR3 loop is CASSARRDRGVWETQYF. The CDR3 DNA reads TGTGCCAGCAGCGCCCGCCGGGACAGGGGAGTGTGGGAGACCCAGTACTTC.

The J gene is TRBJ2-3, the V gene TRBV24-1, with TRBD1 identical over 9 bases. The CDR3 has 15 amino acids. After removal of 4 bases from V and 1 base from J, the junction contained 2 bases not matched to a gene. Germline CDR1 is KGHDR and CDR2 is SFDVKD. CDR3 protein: CATSENRGRTDTQYF. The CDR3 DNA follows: TGTGCCACCAGTGAGAACAGGGGGCGCACAGATACGCAGTATTTT.

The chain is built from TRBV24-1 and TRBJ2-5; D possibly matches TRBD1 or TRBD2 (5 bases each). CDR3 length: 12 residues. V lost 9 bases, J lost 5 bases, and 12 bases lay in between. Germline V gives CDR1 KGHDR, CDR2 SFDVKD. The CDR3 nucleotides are TGTGCCACCGGGACGGGTGATGAGACCCAGTACTTC. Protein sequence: CATGTGDETQYF.

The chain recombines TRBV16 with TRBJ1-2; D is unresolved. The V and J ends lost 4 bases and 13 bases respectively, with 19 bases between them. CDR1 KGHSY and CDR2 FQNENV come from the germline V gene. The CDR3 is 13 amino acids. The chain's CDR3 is CASSLVVIGEGTF. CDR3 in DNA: TGTGCCAGCAGCCTCGTAGTGATCGGGGAAGGCACCTTC.